Each of the 25 T cell receptor beta chains below was sequenced from the same sample in a study of post-analysis software for immune sequencing data. Study results and limitations: In patients, TRBV5-6, TRBV5-1 and TRBV20-1 belonged to five TRBV segments found more frequently than in controls.

For these receptors, no antigen is known. Unique molecular identifiers were carried by the TCR beta cDNA libraries. TCRdb reprocessed the PCR reads via MiXCR and lists one record per CDR3 protein. The sample includes about 460,000 distinct CDR3 sequences, roughly 45% of them seen just once. Material for sequencing was blood. The receptors here all came from a girl aged 5-17 years with multiple sclerosis.

The gene calls are TRBV4-1 and TRBJ2-1; 11 bases map to TRBD2. The CDR3 sequence is 16 residues long. Germline CDR1 is MGHRA and CDR2 is YSYEKL. J was trimmed by 6 bases and V by 3 bases; bases with no gene match: 7. This CDR3 reads CASSQPTSGRINEQFF. In DNA, the CDR3 is TGCGCCAGCAGCCAGCCCACTAGCGGGAGAATCAATGAGCAGTTCTTC.

CDR3 DNA sequence: TGCAGTGCTCAAGACAGGGTGGTTAACTATGGCTACACCTTC. This codes for CSAQDRVVNYGYTF. The rearrangement uses TRBV20-1 and TRBJ1-2, with 7 bases lining up with TRBD1. Trimming removed 5 bases from V and 1 base from J; junction bases left unmatched: 7. This CDR3 contains 14 residues. Per the germline V gene, CDR1 is DFQATT and CDR2 is SNEGSKA (reference sequence).

This clonotype has a handful of counts. V gene TRBV9 combines with J gene TRBJ2-3, with D perhaps matching TRBD1 (6 bases). The CDR3 sequence is 15 residues long. Germline V gene sequence: CDR1 SGDLS, CDR2 YYNGEE. V dropped 0 bases and J dropped 0 bases, with 8 bases sitting between them. For the CDR3, the DNA is TGTGCCAGCAGCGTAGGGGACATAAGCACAGATACGCAGTATTTT. As protein: CASSVGDISTDTQYF.

A remark on this clonotype: One end of the junction fails to match germline, which may point to a read error. The chain couples TRBV27 to TRBJ2-3, with a tentative D call TRBD2 (5 bases). This CDR3 has 14 residues. The germline V gene has CDR1 MNHEY and CDR2 SMNVEV (reference sequence). CDR3 bases: TGTGCCAGCAGGTTATCCGGGGGCACAGATACGCAGTATTTT. The encoded protein is CASRLSGGTDTQYF.

The chain combines TRBV5-5 with TRBJ2-7; D not certain. The CDR3 totals 13 residues. With 0 bases removed from V and 7 bases from J, the gap between germline ends came to 11 bases. From germline, CDR1 is SGHKS and CDR2 YYEKEE (reference sequence). CDR3 in DNA: TGTGCCAGCAGCTTGGAAGATTCGGCAGAGCAGTACTTC. It yields the protein CASSLEDSAEQYF.

Only a few counts were recorded for this clonotype. V gene TRBV20-1 combines with J gene TRBJ2-4; TRBD2 agrees at 9 bases. In germline, CDR1 is DFQATT, CDR2 SNEGSKA (reference sequence). J was trimmed by 0 bases and V by 4 bases; bases with no gene match: 7. The CDR3 length is 16 residues. Here the CDR3 reads CSATWASGIAKNIQYF. Here the CDR3 DNA reads TGCAGTGCTACGTGGGCTAGCGGGATAGCCAAAAACATTCAGTACTTC.

The genes are TRBV12-3 or TRBV12-4 and TRBJ1-2; a possible D gene is TRBD1 (5 bases). Trimming took 8 bases from V and 4 from J, leaving 23 bases between them. The CDR3 totals 16 residues. As DNA, the CDR3 is TGTGCCAGCGATTCCGGGACGGGGTGGCTCTCCTATGGCTACACCTTC. Translated, it gives CASDSGTGWLSYGYTF.

This clonotype has only a few counts. The V and J genes are TRBV5-6 and TRBJ2-1, with 7 nucleotides matching TRBD1. There are 17 residues in the CDR3. The germline V gene has CDR1 SGHDT and CDR2 YYEEEE. The V gene end was trimmed by 0 bases and the J gene end by 0 bases; junction bases not matched to a gene: 6. CDR3 in DNA: TGTGCCAGCAGCTTGGAGCAGGGGGAAATCTCCTACAATGAGCAGTTCTTC. Translated, it gives CASSLEQGEISYNEQFF.

CDR3: CASSSGADSRTQYF. The CDR3 nucleotides are TGCGCCAGCAGCTCCGGGGCAGACTCTCGTACGCAGTATTTT. The chain joins TRBV5-1 to TRBJ2-3, with D perhaps assigned TRBD1 or TRBD2 (5 bases each). Looked up from germline, CDR1 is SGHRS and CDR2 is YFSETQ. CDR3 size: 14 residues. Trimming took off 3 bases at V and 8 bases at J, with 16 bases between the two ends. Looking up the rest from reference TRBV5-1 and TRBJ2-3 gives the full variable domain: KAGVTQTPRYLIKTRGQQVTLSCSPISGHRSVSWYQQTPGQGLQFLFEYFSETQRNKGNFPGRFSGRQFSNSRSEMNVSTLELGDSALYLCASSSGADSRTQYFGPGTRLTVL.

The J gene is TRBJ1-2, the V gene TRBV6-5; the D is unclear. The CDR3 extends over 13 amino acids. The V end was cut by 5 bases, the J end by 5 bases, with 12 bases between. Germline values: CDR1 MNHEY, CDR2 SVGAGI. CDR3 sequence (DNA): TGTGCCAGCAGTCTACAGCAAGGGTATGGCTACACCTTC. Translating it yields CASSLQQGYGYTF.

V is TRBV20-1 and J is TRBJ1-2, with D hard to call. The germline V and J ends were trimmed by 0 bases and 8 bases, with 16 bases remaining between them. The germline V gene encodes CDR1 DFQATT and CDR2 SNEGSKA (reference sequence). CDR3 length: 14 residues. DNA for the CDR3: TGCAGTGCTAGAGATGAAGGCACAAGCTGGGGCTACACCTTC. Its translation: CSARDEGTSWGYTF.

This chain joins TRBV20-1 and TRBJ1-2; 8 bases line up with TRBD1. The V and J ends lost 6 bases and 7 bases, in that order; junction bases with no gene match: 10. The CDR3 has 13 amino acids. The germline CDR1 and CDR2 sequences are DFQATT and SNEGSKA (reference sequence). The CDR3 loop is CSASTGGYSGYTF. CDR3 DNA sequence: TGCAGTGCATCAACAGGGGGTTATTCTGGCTACACCTTC.

There are many counts of this clonotype. V is TRBV7-2 and J is TRBJ2-3; D unclear. V lost 6 bases, J lost 0 bases, and 10 bases lay in between. The CDR3 totals 14 residues. In germline, CDR1 is SGHTA, CDR2 FQGNSA. Here the CDR3 DNA reads TGTGCCAGCAGACGGGTTTCTAGCACAGATACGCAGTATTTT. Its protein product is CASRRVSSTDTQYF.

This clonotype was observed a handful of times. The chain carries TRBV20-1 and TRBJ2-3, with TRBD1 identical over 11 bases. V was clipped by 6 bases and J by 6 bases; unmatched bases: 11. The V gene's germline CDR1 is DFQATT and CDR2 SNEGSKA (reference sequence). CDR3 length: 15 residues. CDR3 amino acids: CSAPPDRGRVDTQYF. The CDR3 nucleotides read TGCAGTGCCCCACCGGACAGGGGGCGGGTTGATACGCAGTATTTT.

The sample holds a few counts of this clonotype. No DNA is shown, since the ends of the CDR3 on it are uncertain; the CDR3 is the one TCRdb lists. The rearrangement links TRBV9 to TRBJ2-1; no DNA check was done on the table's D call, TRBD1. With termini counted, the CDR3 has 15 amino acids. The germline gives CDR1 SGDLS, CDR2 YYNGEE. CDR3 loop: CASSVVGPGPLEQFF.

This clonotype was seen a few times. The chain uses TRBV12-3 or TRBV12-4 and TRBJ2-7; TRBD1 might be the D (6 bases). The CDR3 covers 14 residues. Trimming left V 7 bases short and J 2 bases short, with 15 bases between. CDR3 DNA sequence: TGTGCCAGCACCCCGACAGGTTTCCCCTACGAGCAGTACTTC. Translating it yields CASTPTGFPYEQYF.

This chain uses TRBV6-2 or TRBV6-3 with TRBJ2-1; D call uncertain. The CDR3 consists of 14 residues. Germline CDR1 is MNHEY and CDR2 is SVGEGT. Deletions cut 0 bases from V and 4 bases from J, with 7 bases between. The CDR3 spells CASSYSYVYNEQFF. CDR3 DNA sequence: TGTGCCAGCAGTTACTCGTATGTGTACAATGAGCAGTTCTTC.

This clonotype has only a few counts. The J gene is TRBJ2-3, the V gene TRBV15, with 13 bases that match TRBD2. The CDR3 consists of 14 residues. The V gene end was trimmed by 5 bases and the J gene end by 8 bases; junction bases not matched to a gene: 4. CDR1 is LNHNV and CDR2 is YYDKDF in the germline V gene (reference sequence). DNA for the CDR3: TGTGCCACCAGCGGGACTAGCGGGAAGTCTACGCAGTATTTT. It encodes CATSGTSGKSTQYF.

The chain has TRBV6-5 and TRBJ2-1; 7 bases fit TRBD2. Germline V gene lookup returns CDR1 MNHEY and CDR2 SVGAGI. This CDR3 has 15 amino acids. Trimming cost V 0 bases and J 5 bases; bases outside gene matches: 4. CDR3 protein: CASSYSTSAHNEQFF. CDR3 DNA: TGTGCCAGCAGTTACTCTACTAGCGCCCACAATGAGCAGTTCTTC.

This clonotype was counted between two and nine times. V usage is TRBV29-1 and J usage is TRBJ2-1; D uncertain. Germline CDR1 is SQVTM and CDR2 is ANQGSEA. The CDR3 runs 10 residues. Trimming shortened V by 4 bases and J by 8 bases, and 6 bases separated the two germline ends. DNA for the CDR3: TGCAGCGTTGCCCTCTATGAGCAGTTCTTC. Its protein is CSVALYEQFF.

This clonotype was counted a few times. The chain couples TRBV20-1 to TRBJ2-3; D might be TRBD1 or TRBD2, each matching 5 bases. The CDR3 runs 13 residues. V lost 6 bases to trimming and J lost 0 bases, with 10 bases between them. CDR1 and CDR2 (germline): DFQATT, SNEGSKA (reference sequence). The CDR3: CSAWGSSTDTQYF. The CDR3 coding sequence is TGCAGTGCGTGGGGGTCTAGCACAGATACGCAGTATTTT.

This clonotype has a count of ten or more. V and J are TRBV24-1 and TRBJ2-3; D gene uncertain. Between the trimmed V and J ends, which lost 1 base and 7 bases, there was a span of 11 bases. CDR3 length: 14 residues. Germline lookup yields CDR1 KGHDR and CDR2 SFDVKD. The CDR3 sequence is CATSDFSSDYTQYF. As DNA, the CDR3 is TGTGCCACCAGTGATTTCTCCTCGGATTATACGCAGTATTTT.

Only a few counts were recorded for this clonotype. V usage is TRBV10-3 and J usage is TRBJ2-1; tentatively, D is TRBD2 (5 bases). The CDR3 extends over 17 amino acids. Germline V lookup: CDR1 ENHRY, CDR2 SYGVKD. V shed 0 bases and J shed 6 bases, with 18 bases lying between them. CDR3 DNA sequence: TGTGCCATCAGTGAGTCAAGGACTGACACCGGGCGCAATGAGCAGTTCTTC. Its translation is CAISESRTDTGRNEQFF.

The rearrangement uses TRBV10-2 and TRBJ2-1; D may be TRBD1 (6 bases). This CDR3 is built from 17 residues. The germline V gene has CDR1 WSHSY and CDR2 SAAADI. V dropped 0 bases and J dropped 8 bases, with 20 bases sitting between them. Here the CDR3 reads CASSESPGALSSDEQFF. Written as DNA, the CDR3 is TGCGCCAGCAGTGAGTCCCCAGGGGCATTGTCAAGCGATGAGCAGTTCTTC.

This clonotype has only a few counts. This chain links TRBV20-1 with TRBJ2-3; 11 nucleotides agree with TRBD1. In germline, CDR1 is DFQATT, CDR2 SNEGSKA (reference sequence). This CDR3 is 12 amino acids long. DNA of the CDR3: TGCAGCCCGGGACAGGGGGCAGATACGCAGTATTTT. Translating gives CSPGQGADTQYF.